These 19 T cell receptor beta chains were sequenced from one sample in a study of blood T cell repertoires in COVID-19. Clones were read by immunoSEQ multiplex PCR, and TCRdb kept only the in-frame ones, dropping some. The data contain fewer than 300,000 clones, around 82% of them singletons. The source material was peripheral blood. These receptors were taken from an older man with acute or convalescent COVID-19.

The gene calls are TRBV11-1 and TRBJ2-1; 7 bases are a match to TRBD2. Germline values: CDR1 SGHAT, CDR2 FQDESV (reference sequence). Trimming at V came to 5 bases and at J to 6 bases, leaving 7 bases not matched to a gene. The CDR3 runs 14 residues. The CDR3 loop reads CASSTPGLPNEQFF. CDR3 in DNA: TGTGCCAGCAGCACGCCGGGACTACCCAATGAGCAGTTCTTC. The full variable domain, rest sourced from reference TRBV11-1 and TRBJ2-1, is EAEVAQSPRYKITEKSQAVAFWCDPISGHATLYWYRQILGQGPELLVQFQDESVVDDSQLPKDRFSAERLKGVDSTLKIQPAELGDSAMYLCASSTPGLPNEQFFGPGTRLTVL.

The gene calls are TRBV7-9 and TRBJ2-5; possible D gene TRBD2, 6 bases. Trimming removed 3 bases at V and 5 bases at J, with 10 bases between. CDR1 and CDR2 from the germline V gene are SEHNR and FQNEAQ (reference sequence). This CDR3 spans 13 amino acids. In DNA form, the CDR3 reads TGTGCCAGCAGCTTGGCGGGGACGGAGACCCAGTACTTC. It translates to CASSLAGTETQYF.

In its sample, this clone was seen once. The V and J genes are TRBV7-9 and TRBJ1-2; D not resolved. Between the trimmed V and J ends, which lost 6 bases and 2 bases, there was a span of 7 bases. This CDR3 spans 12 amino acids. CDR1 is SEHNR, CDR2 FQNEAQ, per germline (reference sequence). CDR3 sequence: CASRAGNYGYTF. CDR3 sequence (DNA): TGTGCCAGCAGGGCGGGAAACTATGGCTACACCTTC.

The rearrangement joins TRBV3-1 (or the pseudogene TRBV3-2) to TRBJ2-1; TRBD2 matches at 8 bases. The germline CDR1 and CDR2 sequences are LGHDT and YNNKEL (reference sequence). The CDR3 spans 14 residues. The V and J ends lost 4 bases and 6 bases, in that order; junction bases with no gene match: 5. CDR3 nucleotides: TGTGCCAGCAGCCTTAGCGGGAACACCAATGAGCAGTTCTTC. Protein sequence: CASSLSGNTNEQFF.

The CDR3 region is CASSPTGVRGYTF. The DNA for the CDR3 is TGCGCCAGCAGCCCTACAGGGGTTAGAGGCTACACCTTC. J is TRBJ1-2 and V is TRBV4-1; 7 bases are shared with TRBD1. Germline CDR1 is MGHRA and CDR2 is YSYEKL. This CDR3 contains 13 residues. The trim removed 4 bases at V and 8 bases at J, leaving 7 bases unmatched.

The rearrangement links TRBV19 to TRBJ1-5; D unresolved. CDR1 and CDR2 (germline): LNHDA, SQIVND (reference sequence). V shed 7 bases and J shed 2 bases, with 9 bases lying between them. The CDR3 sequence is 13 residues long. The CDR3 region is CASTPEGNQPQHF. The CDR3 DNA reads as TGTGCCAGTACCCCGGAGGGCAATCAGCCCCAGCATTTT.

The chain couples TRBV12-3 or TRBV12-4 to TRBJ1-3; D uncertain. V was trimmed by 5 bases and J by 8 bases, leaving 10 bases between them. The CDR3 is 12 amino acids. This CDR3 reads CASSEGRDTIYF. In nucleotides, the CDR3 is TGTGCCAGCAGTGAGGGTCGGGACACCATATATTTT.

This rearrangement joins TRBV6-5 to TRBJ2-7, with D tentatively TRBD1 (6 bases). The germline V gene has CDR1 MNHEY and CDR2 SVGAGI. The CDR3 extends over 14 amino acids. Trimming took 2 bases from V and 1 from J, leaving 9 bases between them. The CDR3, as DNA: TGTGCCAGCAGTTACGACAGGCTTTCCTACGAGCAGTACTTC. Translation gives CASSYDRLSYEQYF.

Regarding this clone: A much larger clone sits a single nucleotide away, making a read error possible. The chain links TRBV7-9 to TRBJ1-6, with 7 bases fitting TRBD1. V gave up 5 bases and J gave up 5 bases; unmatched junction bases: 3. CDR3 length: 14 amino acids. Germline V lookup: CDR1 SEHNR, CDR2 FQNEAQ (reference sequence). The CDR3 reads CASSQGQNNSPLHF. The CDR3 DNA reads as TGTGCCAGCAGCCAGGGACAGAATAATTCACCCCTCCACTTT.

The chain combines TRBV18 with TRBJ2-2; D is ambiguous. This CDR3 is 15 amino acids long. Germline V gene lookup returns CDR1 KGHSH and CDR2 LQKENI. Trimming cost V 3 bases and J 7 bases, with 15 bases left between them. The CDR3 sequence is CASSPNPGVGGELFF. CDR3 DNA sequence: TGTGCCAGCTCACCGAATCCCGGAGTTGGCGGGGAGCTGTTTTTT.

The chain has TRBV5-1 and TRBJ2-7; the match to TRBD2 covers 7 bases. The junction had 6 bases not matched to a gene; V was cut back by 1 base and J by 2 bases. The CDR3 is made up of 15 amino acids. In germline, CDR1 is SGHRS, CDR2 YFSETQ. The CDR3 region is CASSLRASGTYEQYF. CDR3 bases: TGCGCCAGCAGCTTGAGGGCAAGCGGGACCTACGAGCAGTACTTC. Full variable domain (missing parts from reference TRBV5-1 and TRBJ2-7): KAGVTQTPRYLIKTRGQQVTLSCSPISGHRSVSWYQQTPGQGLQFLFEYFSETQRNKGNFPGRFSGRQFSNSRSEMNVSTLELGDSALYLCASSLRASGTYEQYFGPGTRLTVT.

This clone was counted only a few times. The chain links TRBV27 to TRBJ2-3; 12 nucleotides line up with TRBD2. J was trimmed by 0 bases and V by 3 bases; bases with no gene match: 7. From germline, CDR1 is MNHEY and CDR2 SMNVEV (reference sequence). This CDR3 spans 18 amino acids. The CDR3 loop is CASSFGLAGGLSTDTQYF. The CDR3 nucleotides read TGTGCCAGCAGTTTTGGCCTAGCGGGAGGGCTAAGCACAGATACGCAGTATTTT.

The CDR3 here is CASSQDLAGAFF. The CDR3 DNA is TGTGCCAGCAGCCAAGATTTAGCCGGAGCTTTCTTT. The chain recombines TRBV3-1 (or the pseudogene TRBV3-2) with TRBJ1-1, with unresolved D. CDR1 is LGHDT, CDR2 YNNKEL, per germline (reference sequence). V shed 0 bases and J shed 10 bases, with 9 bases lying between them. The CDR3 contains 12 residues.

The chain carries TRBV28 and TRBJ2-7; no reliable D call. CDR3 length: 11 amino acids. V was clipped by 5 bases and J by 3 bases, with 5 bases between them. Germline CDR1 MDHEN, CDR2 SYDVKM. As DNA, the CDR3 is TGTGCCAGCAGTCCGTACTACGAGCAGTACTTC. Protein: CASSPYYEQYF.

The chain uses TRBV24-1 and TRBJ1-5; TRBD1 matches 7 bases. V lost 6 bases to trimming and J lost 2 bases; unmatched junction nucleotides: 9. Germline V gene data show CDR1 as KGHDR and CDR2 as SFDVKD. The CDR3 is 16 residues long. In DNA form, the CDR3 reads TGTGCCACCAGTCAGACAGGGACGTCGGGCAATCAGCCCCAGCATTTT. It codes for CATSQTGTSGNQPQHF.

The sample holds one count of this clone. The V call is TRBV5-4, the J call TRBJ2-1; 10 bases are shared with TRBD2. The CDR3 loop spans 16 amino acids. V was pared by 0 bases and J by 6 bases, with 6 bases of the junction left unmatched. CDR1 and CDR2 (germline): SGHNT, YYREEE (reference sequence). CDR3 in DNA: TGTGCCAGCAGCTTGGCCCCAGCGGGGGGGCGCAATGAGCAGTTCTTC. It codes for CASSLAPAGGRNEQFF.

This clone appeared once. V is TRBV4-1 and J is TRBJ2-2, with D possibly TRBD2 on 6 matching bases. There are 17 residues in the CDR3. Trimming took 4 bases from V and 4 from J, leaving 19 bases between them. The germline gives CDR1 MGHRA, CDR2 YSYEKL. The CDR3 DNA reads TGCGCCAGCAGCCTCTATAGCGGCGAGTCGGGCACCGGGGAGCTGTTTTTT. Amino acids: CASSLYSGESGTGELFF.

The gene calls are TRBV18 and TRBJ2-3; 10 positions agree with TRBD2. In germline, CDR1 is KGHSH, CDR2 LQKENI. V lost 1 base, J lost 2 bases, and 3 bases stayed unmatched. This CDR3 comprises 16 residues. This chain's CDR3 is CASSPQLAGNTDTQYF. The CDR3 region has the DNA TGTGCCAGCTCACCACAACTAGCGGGGAACACAGATACGCAGTATTTT. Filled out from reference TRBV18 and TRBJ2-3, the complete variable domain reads NAGVMQNPRHLVRRRGQEARLRCSPMKGHSHVYWYRQLPEEGLKFMVYLQKENIIDESGMPKERFSAEFPKEGPSILRIQQVVRGDSAAYFCASSPQLAGNTDTQYFGPGTRLTVL.

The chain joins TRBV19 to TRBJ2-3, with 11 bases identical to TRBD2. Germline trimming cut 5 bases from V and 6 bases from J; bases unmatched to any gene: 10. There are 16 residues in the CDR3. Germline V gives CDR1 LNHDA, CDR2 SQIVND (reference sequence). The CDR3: CASSVGTSGVMDTQYF. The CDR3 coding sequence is TGTGCCAGTAGTGTCGGGACTAGCGGTGTGATGGATACGCAGTATTTT.